The sequence of this TCR beta chain was determined in a study of blood T cell repertoires in COVID-19. Looking at the study overall: Samples representing acute and convalescent COVID-19 were sourced from the United States, Italy and Spain.

In the authors' workflow: Amplification of reference gene primers provided the estimated nucleated cell counts. The data were produced by immunoSEQ multiplex PCR, yet TCRdb's version contains in-frame clones alone and is incomplete. The DNA was the basis for D and trimming; V, J and clone size are from that table. The sample records approximately 75,000 clones, around 74% being singletons. After removal of 5 bases from V and 4 bases from J, the junction contained 5 bases not matched to a gene. The CDR3 totals 14 residues. CDR1 is SGHAT, CDR2 FQNNGV, per germline. The sample comprised peripheral blood. This sequence joins TRBV11-2 and TRBJ1-1, with 9 bases lining up with TRBD1. This TCR derives from a human donor with acute or convalescent COVID-19. The donor label of this sample is uncertain. Here the CDR3 DNA reads TGTGCCAGCAGCCAACAGGGGGCAGGCACTGAAGCTTTCTTT. It translates to CASSQQGAGTEAFF.